The source of this T cell receptor (beta chain) is a study of T cells in Graves' hyperthyroidism and ophthalmopathy (dated by TCRdb to between 2017 and 2020). Looking at the study overall: Peripheral blood was collected at initial diagnosis, before any treatment. To identify distinguishing TCR V-J signatures, a discovery cohort of roughly 100 patients was used, comprising 43 with Graves' ophthalmopathy and some 57 with stable Graves' hyperthyroidism. Whether ophthalmopathy could be predicted prospectively was tested in an independent validation cohort made up of approximately 19 hyperthyroidism patients plus 17 patients who later progressed to ophthalmopathy. The roughly 90 discovery patients were divided at random into training and test sets in a 7:3 ratio. The study also compared thyroid tissue and blood T-cell repertoires from about six Graves' hyperthyroidism patients. After blood sampling, hyperthyroidism patients were treated with methimazole at a starting dose of 30 mg daily, and ophthalmopathy patients were treated with high-dose intravenous methylprednisolone. The paper reports TCR Vbeta CDR3 sequencing of over 130 peripheral blood samples: fewer than 50 ophthalmopathy, under 85 hyperthyroidism and approximately 17 progressor patients.

The TCR beta CDR3 regions were amplified from RNA transcripts. For the first round of RT-PCR on the TCR CDR3, the HTBI primer set was used together with the Qiagen OneStep RT-PCR kit. The libraries were constructed in a second round of multiplex PCR and then size-selected and purified. Paired-end sequencing of the libraries was performed with 100 bp reads on an Illumina HiSeq2000. The authors' analysis ran thus. SOAPnuke was used to process the raw data, removing reads that contained adapters or uncalled bases, had a mean Phred below 15, or lacked an exact match to the constant primer or identifier. High-quality paired reads were merged with COPE v1.2.5, and unique nucleotide sequences were defined as clonotypes. Clonotypes were aligned to IMGT TRBV, TRBD and TRBJ reference segments using MiTCR v1.1. The analysis was restricted to V-J combinations with a frequency above 0.0001, which together covered 99% to 99.2% of the repertoires. The TCS score was defined as the ratio of F50 (clonal expansion) to E x V (chaos), calculated using BLOSUM62-based TCRdist between CDR3 peptides within each V-J. Welch's t-statistics and random forest reduced several hundred V-J features to 13, which were used in a naive Bayes classifier (R e1071). TCRdb reanalyzed the raw reads on its own, using fastp at Q25 for trimming and MiXCR for clone calling, and kept in-frame beta chains. CDR3 protein duplicates are merged, each entry listing the most common genes and DNA. None of the V and J calls come from the authors' own analysis; TCRdb made them. The sample contains 400,000 to 550,000 distinct CDR3 sequences, around 24% of them found a single time. The ten largest clones represent roughly 10% of the sample.

Ophthalmopathy patients had moderately to severely active disease, Clinical Activity Score of at least 3, NOSPECS grade of at least 4, and duration under 3 months. Any patient with an uncontrolled infection, another autoimmune disease, pregnancy or lactation was excluded. Diagnoses relied on clinical symptoms, serum thyroxine and TRAb, thyroid ultrasound and orbital computed tomography. Ficoll-Paque density gradient centrifugation was used to isolate PBMCs from about 10 ml of fresh peripheral blood. Trizol reagent was used to extract total RNA, and RNA quality was then checked on an Agilent 2100 Bioanalyzer. This clonotype has at least ten counts. Its antigen target is currently unknown. Base qualities are not provided; no much larger clone lies one nucleotide away. Results and caveats for the whole study, not just this receptor: Blood samples also contained most of the expanded thyroid clonotypes (frequency above 0.001), which suggests that blood repertoires may reflect thyroid immune responses. In validation, progression to ophthalmopathy was predicted by the model with about 70% sensitivity and roughly 76% specificity, a median of approximately 6.5 months before onset. A 13 V-J signature model separated ophthalmopathy from stable hyperthyroidism, with approximately 86% sensitivity and roughly 81% specificity in cross-validation and 80%/75% in testing. No statistical method was used to set the sample size in advance, and investigators knew the group allocation.

Including cysteine and phenylalanine, the CDR3 has 16 amino acids. This entry keeps only the CDR3 DNA: 48 bases, framed from base 1. Trimming takes 3 bases from V and 0 bases from J, and the germline ends sit 12 bases apart. Sequencing used blood. This sequence originates from a woman aged 25 to 39 with Graves' ophthalmopathy. This chain is built from TRBV12-3 or TRBV12-4 and TRBJ1-5; a confident D gene designation cannot be given. The CDR3 loop reads CASSFGLVNSNQPQHF. Here is the DNA: TGTGCCAGCAGTTTCGGACTGGTAAATAGCAATCAGCCCCAGCATTTT.